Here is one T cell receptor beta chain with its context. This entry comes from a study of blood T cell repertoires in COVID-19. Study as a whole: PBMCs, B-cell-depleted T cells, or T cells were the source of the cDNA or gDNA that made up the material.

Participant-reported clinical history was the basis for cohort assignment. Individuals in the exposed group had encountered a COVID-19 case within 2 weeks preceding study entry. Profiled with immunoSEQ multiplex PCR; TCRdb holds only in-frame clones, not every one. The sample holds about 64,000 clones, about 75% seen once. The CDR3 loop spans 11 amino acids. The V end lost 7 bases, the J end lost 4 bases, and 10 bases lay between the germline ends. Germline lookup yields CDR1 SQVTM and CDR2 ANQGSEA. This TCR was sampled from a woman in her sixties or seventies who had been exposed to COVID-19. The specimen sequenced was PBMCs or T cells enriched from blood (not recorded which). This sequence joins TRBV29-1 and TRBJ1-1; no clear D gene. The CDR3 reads CSGSGGTEAFF. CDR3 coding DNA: TGCAGCGGGAGTGGAGGCACTGAAGCTTTCTTT. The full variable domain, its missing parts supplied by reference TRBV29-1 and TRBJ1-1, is SAVISQKPSRDICQRGTSLTIQCQVDSQVTMMFWYRQQPGQSLTLIATANQGSEATYESGFVIDKFPISRPNLTFSTLTVSNMSPEDSSIYLCSGSGGTEAFFGQGTRLTVV.